Shown below are 12 T cell receptor beta chains from a single sample sequenced in a study of blood T cell repertoires in COVID-19. The protocol was immunoSEQ multiplex PCR, while the TCRdb copy is restricted to in-frame clones and leaves out a portion. Of some 150,000 clones in the sample, 65% to 90% were seen once. Sequencing input: peripheral blood. The source is an older woman with active or convalescent COVID-19.

The chain has TRBV18 and TRBJ2-1; TRBD2 aligns across 7 bases. This CDR3 has 16 amino acids. V dropped 0 bases and J dropped 4; count of bases not matched to a gene: 6. The germline V gene encodes CDR1 KGHSH and CDR2 LQKENI. The CDR3 reads CASSPPGLADYNEQFF. The CDR3 DNA follows: TGTGCCAGCTCACCACCGGGGCTAGCGGATTACAATGAGCAGTTCTTC.

The rearrangement joins TRBV7-9 to TRBJ1-5, with D possibly TRBD1 on 6 matching bases. The CDR3 extends over 16 amino acids. Germline assignment: CDR1 SEHNR and CDR2 FQNEAQ (reference sequence). V gave up 5 bases and J gave up 2 bases, with 16 bases separating them. Written as DNA, the CDR3 is TGTGCCAGCAGCCCGGCTCAAGGGGGGGGCAATCAGCCCCAGCATTTT. Amino acid sequence: CASSPAQGGGNQPQHF.

This rearrangement joins TRBV5-6 to TRBJ1-6, with D possibly matching TRBD1 (6 bases). CDR3 size: 14 residues. CDR1 SGHDT and CDR2 YYEEEE come from the germline V gene. V was pared by 1 base and J by 5 bases, with 7 bases between. The CDR3 coding sequence is TGTGCCAGCAGCTTGACAGGGAATAATTCACCCCTCCACTTT. It specifies CASSLTGNNSPLHF.

The chain links TRBV7-6 to TRBJ2-3, with 8 bases matching TRBD2. Germline assignment: CDR1 SGHVS and CDR2 FNYEAQ. The V gene end was trimmed by 7 bases and the J gene end by 1 base; junction bases not matched to a gene: 7. CDR3 length: 15 residues. The CDR3 sequence is CASTRTGGGTDTQYF. For the CDR3, the DNA is TGTGCCAGCACCCGAACGGGGGGGGGCACAGATACGCAGTATTTT. The variable domain in full, completed from reference TRBV7-6 and TRBJ2-3, reads GAGVSQSPRYKVTKRGQDVALRCDPISGHVSLYWYRQALGQGPEFLTYFNYEAQQDKSGLPNDRFSAERPEGSISTLTIQRTEQRDSAMYRCASTRTGGGTDTQYFGPGTRLTVL.

This clone has more than one count but fewer than ten. The rearrangement links TRBV13 to TRBJ1-2, with 7 bases that match TRBD1. Germline loops: CDR1 PRHDT, CDR2 FYEKMQ (reference sequence). The CDR3 runs to 13 residues. Germline trimming cut 7 bases from V and 6 bases from J; bases unmatched to any gene: 8. The CDR3 here is CASNKQGIDGYTF. Here the CDR3 DNA reads TGTGCCAGCAATAAACAGGGGATCGATGGCTACACCTTC.

This clone has at least ten counts. At the DNA level, this CDR3 is encoded by other sequences in the same sample as well. The DNA for the CDR3 is TGTGCCAGCAGCCCGGGGGACAGGGCGGGTACTGAAGCTTTCTTT. It is translated as CASSPGDRAGTEAFF. The gene calls are TRBV9 and TRBJ1-1; 9 bases map to TRBD1. Germline V lookup: CDR1 SGDLS, CDR2 YYNGEE. The V segment lost 4 bases and the J segment 5 bases; nucleotides outside the gene matches: 9. CDR3 length: 15 amino acids.

The genes are TRBV6-6 and TRBJ2-3, with 7 bases identical to TRBD2. This CDR3 region has 15 residues. CDR1 MNHNY and CDR2 SVGAGI come from the germline V gene (reference sequence). J lost 5 bases, V lost 4 bases, and 9 bases had no gene match. CDR3 sequence reads: CASSFPAGWGDTQYF. CDR3 bases: TGTGCCAGCAGTTTTCCAGCGGGGTGGGGAGATACGCAGTATTTT.

The rearrangement links TRBV6-5 to TRBJ1-4; TRBD1 matches 8 bases. Germline values: CDR1 MNHEY, CDR2 SVGAGI. The CDR3 has 15 amino acids. The V segment lost 6 bases and the J segment 7 bases; nucleotides outside the gene matches: 10. For the CDR3, the DNA is TGTGCCAGCAGCCCCCTGGACAGGGATGGTGAAAAACTGTTTTTT. Translating gives CASSPLDRDGEKLFF.

This sequence joins TRBV5-1 and TRBJ1-5, with TRBD1 matching 9 bases. This CDR3 spans 14 amino acids. Losses at the gene ends were 1 base for V and 5 bases for J; bases not matched to a gene: 1. The V gene's germline CDR1 is SGHRS and CDR2 YFSETQ. DNA of the CDR3: TGCGCCAGCAGCTTGACAGGGGGCGATCAGCCCCAGCATTTT. This translates into CASSLTGGDQPQHF.

This sequence joins TRBV6-5 and TRBJ1-1; D ambiguous. The V gene's germline CDR1 is MNHEY and CDR2 SVGAGI. The germline V and J ends were trimmed by 3 bases and 3 bases, with 8 bases remaining between them. The CDR3 totals 13 residues. This CDR3 reads CASSYLLYTEAFF. The CDR3 region has the DNA TGTGCCAGCAGTTATTTACTATACACTGAAGCTTTCTTT.

The chain has TRBV5-1 and TRBJ2-5; TRBD2 matches 14 bases. This CDR3 has 18 amino acids. Germline V gene data show CDR1 as SGHRS and CDR2 as YFSETQ. V shed 0 bases and J 1 base; nucleotides not matched to a gene: 5. CDR3 loop: CASSLGRTSGRTQETQYF. CDR3 DNA: TGCGCCAGCAGCTTGGGTCGGACTAGCGGGAGGACCCAAGAGACCCAGTACTTC.

This rearrangement joins TRBV19 to TRBJ2-7, with TRBD2 matching over 11 bases. CDR1 is LNHDA and CDR2 is SQIVND in the germline V gene (reference sequence). J gave up 7 bases and V 3 bases, and 8 bases lay outside the gene matches. The CDR3 sequence is 15 residues long. The CDR3 region has the DNA TGTGCCAGTAGTATGCAGCTAGCGGGAGGATATGAGCAGTACTTC. This encodes CASSMQLAGGYEQYF. The whole variable domain, filled in from reference TRBV19 and TRBJ2-7, reads DGGITQSPKYLFRKEGQNVTLSCEQNLNHDAMYWYRQDPGQGLRLIYYSQIVNDFQKGDIAEGYSVSREKKESFPLTVTSAQKNPTAFYLCASSMQLAGGYEQYFGPGTRLTVT.